The present TCR beta chain was sequenced within a study of control samples from healthy donors and cancer patients. The CDR3 has 12 residues. Trimming cost V 8 bases and J 4 bases, with 11 bases left between them. Profiling relied on immunoSEQ multiplex PCR, and the TCRdb table lists in-frame clones only, not all of them. This table holds under 200,000 clones, roughly 94% found once. The chain is built from TRBV12-3 or TRBV12-4 and TRBJ1-2, with unresolved D. Sequencing input: blood. This TCR came from a woman aged 40 to 50 in good health. The CDR3 region is CASEPKAYGYTF. The CDR3 DNA reads TGTGCCAGCGAGCCGAAGGCCTATGGCTACACCTTC.